Presented here are 22 T cell receptor beta chains from one specimen sequenced in a study of T cell responses to AZD1222 COVID-19 vaccine. Libraries were prepared by immunoSEQ multiplex PCR; TCRdb keeps only in-frame clonotypes and omits some of them. The data show around 130,000 clones, over 75% seen once. Sample: peripheral blood, taken 28 days after the second dose of the MenACWY control vaccine. The source is an adult who received the MenACWY meningococcal vaccine as a control.

The rearrangement joins TRBV28 to TRBJ1-2; no clear D. Between the trimmed V and J ends, which lost 3 bases and 2 bases, there was a span of 7 bases. Looked up from germline, CDR1 is MDHEN and CDR2 is SYDVKM. This CDR3 has 13 residues. CDR3 protein: CASSLGKNYGYTF. CDR3 bases: TGTGCCAGCAGTTTGGGCAAGAACTATGGCTACACCTTC.

The chain recombines TRBV3-1 (or the pseudogene TRBV3-2) with TRBJ2-3, with a possible D match to TRBD2 (6 bases). V was shortened by 0 bases and J by 7 bases, with 14 bases between the two germline ends. Germline V gene data show CDR1 as LGHDT and CDR2 as YNNKEL (reference sequence). The CDR3 contains 15 residues. The DNA for the CDR3 is TGTGCCAGCAGCCAAGAGAGAGGAGCGGGTTATACGCAGTATTTT. Protein: CASSQERGAGYTQYF.

This chain uses TRBV5-6 with TRBJ2-3; 13 bases agree with TRBD2. This CDR3 comprises 19 residues. Unmatched junction bases numbered 13, after V lost 4 bases and J lost 2 bases. CDR1 and CDR2 from the germline V gene are SGHDT and YYEEEE. CDR3 in DNA: TGTGCCAGCAGCCGCTTGGTCACTACTAGCGGGAGGGCCACAGATACGCAGTATTTT. Its protein is CASSRLVTTSGRATDTQYF.

This chain connects TRBV10-2 to TRBJ2-7; D may be TRBD1 (6 bases). The CDR3 runs to 14 residues. Germline V gives CDR1 WSHSY, CDR2 SAAADI. Trimming removed 6 bases at V and 0 bases at J, with 12 bases between. The CDR3 nucleotides read TGCGCCAGCAGGACCCGCAGGGGCTCCTACGAGCAGTACGTC. This sequence encodes CASRTRRGSYEQYV.

The chain has TRBV14 and TRBJ2-3; TRBD2 matches 13 bases. V gave up 3 bases and J gave up 4 bases; unmatched junction bases: 7. This CDR3 comprises 17 residues. Per germline, CDR1 SGHDN and CDR2 FVKESK. CDR3: CASSHWTSGRSPDTQYF. In DNA, the CDR3 is TGTGCCAGCAGCCATTGGACTAGCGGGAGAAGCCCAGATACGCAGTATTTT.

CDR3 nucleotide sequence: TGTGCCAGCAGCTGGGGAAGCGGGAAGGGGACAGATACGCAGTATTTT. Amino acids: CASSWGSGKGTDTQYF. The chain carries TRBV13 and TRBJ2-3; 7 bases align to TRBD2. Unmatched junction bases numbered 10, after V lost 4 bases and J lost 3 bases. The CDR3 runs 16 residues. Germline CDR1 reads PRHDT; CDR2 reads FYEKMQ (reference sequence). Full variable domain (rest looked up from reference TRBV13 and TRBJ2-3): AAGVIQSPRHLIKEKRETATLKCYPIPRHDTVYWYQQGPGQDPQFLISFYEKMQSDKGSIPDRFSAQQFSDYHSELNMSSLELGDSALYFCASSWGSGKGTDTQYFGPGTRLTVL.

The V gene is TRBV7-8, the J gene TRBJ2-7, with 7 bases matching TRBD2. Germline CDR1 and CDR2: SGHVS and FQNEAQ. The CDR3 spans 14 residues. Trimming removed 5 bases from V and 2 bases from J; junction bases left unmatched: 6. The CDR3 spells CASSTLALAYEQYF. CDR3 coding DNA: TGTGCCAGCAGCACACTAGCGTTAGCCTACGAGCAGTACTTC.

The chain uses TRBV9 and TRBJ1-2; TRBD1 agrees at 9 bases. V was clipped by 2 bases and J by 3 bases; unmatched bases: 5. CDR3 length equals 15 residues. Germline V gives CDR1 SGDLS, CDR2 YYNGEE. In DNA form, the CDR3 reads TGTGCCAGCAGCGTGGGGACAGGGTCGGACTATGGCTACACCTTC. Its protein product is CASSVGTGSDYGYTF.

This clone was observed once. The rearrangement uses TRBV24-1 and TRBJ1-5; D is ambiguous. Germline values: CDR1 KGHDR, CDR2 SFDVKD. The CDR3 totals 15 residues. V was cut by 0 bases and J by 3 bases, with 8 bases left in between. The CDR3 bases are TGTGCCACCAGTGATTTGGGGCACCCCAATCAGCCCCAGCATTTT. This sequence encodes CATSDLGHPNQPQHF.

The chain employs TRBV5-5 and TRBJ1-6; D may be TRBD1 (5 bases). V was cut by 0 bases and J by 7 bases, with 17 bases left in between. The CDR3 is 17 amino acids. Germline V gene data show CDR1 as SGHKS and CDR2 as YYEKEE (reference sequence). In DNA form, the CDR3 reads TGTGCCAGCAGCTTGGAAGGCAGGGTGTTTGGCAATTCACCCCTCCACTTT. It codes for CASSLEGRVFGNSPLHF. Using reference TRBV5-5 and TRBJ1-6 for the parts outside the CDR3, the full variable domain is DAGVTQSPTHLIKTRGQQVTLRCSPISGHKSVSWYQQVLGQGPQFIFQYYEKEERGRGNFPDRFSARQFPNYSSELNVNALLLGDSALYLCASSLEGRVFGNSPLHFGNGTRLTVT.

This sequence joins TRBV3-1 (or the pseudogene TRBV3-2) and TRBJ2-1, with D unresolved. Trimming removed 0 bases from V and 3 bases from J, with 15 bases in between. In germline, CDR1 is LGHDT, CDR2 YNNKEL (reference sequence). This CDR3 is 17 amino acids long. CDR3 coding DNA: TGTGCCAGCAGCCAAGATCAGGCCTGGGTGGGCTACAATGAGCAGTTCTTC. Its protein is CASSQDQAWVGYNEQFF.

This chain connects TRBV28 to TRBJ1-6, with 10 nucleotides matching TRBD1. CDR1 is MDHEN and CDR2 is SYDVKM in the germline V gene. V was clipped by 2 bases and J by 5 bases; unmatched bases: 3. CDR3 size: 16 residues. In nucleotides, the CDR3 is TGTGCCAGCAGTTTACCCGGGACAGGGGATAATTCACCCCTCCACTTT. It is translated as CASSLPGTGDNSPLHF.

The rearrangement links TRBV27 to TRBJ2-5; D unclear. This CDR3 has 16 residues. The V gene's germline CDR1 is MNHEY and CDR2 SMNVEV (reference sequence). Deletions cut 0 bases from V and 2 bases from J, with 13 bases between. Written as DNA, the CDR3 is TGTGCCAGCAGTTTATCGACTTATTCCCTTCAAGAGACCCAGTACTTC. This codes for CASSLSTYSLQETQYF.

The V and J genes are TRBV27 and TRBJ1-5; 8 nucleotides agree with TRBD1. Germline V gene lookup returns CDR1 MNHEY and CDR2 SMNVEV (reference sequence). The CDR3 totals 15 residues. V lost 4 bases, J lost 4 bases, and 6 bases stayed unmatched. The CDR3: CASSYSGGSNQPQHF. CDR3 nucleotide sequence: TGTGCCAGCAGTTACTCAGGGGGCTCTAATCAGCCCCAGCATTTT.

This clone was found a few times. The gene calls are TRBV19 and TRBJ1-2, with 9 bases aligning to TRBD1. There are 15 residues in the CDR3. The ends lost 3 bases at V and 5 bases at J; junction bases unmatched: 7. In germline, CDR1 is LNHDA, CDR2 SQIVND (reference sequence). The CDR3 DNA reads as TGTGCCAGTAGTATGCAAGGACAGGGGAGTTATGGCTACACCTTC. Translation: CASSMQGQGSYGYTF.

V gene TRBV18 combines with J gene TRBJ2-1; D unresolved. Trimming stripped 1 base from V and 4 bases from J, with 8 bases between. The CDR3 covers 14 residues. The germline V gene encodes CDR1 KGHSH and CDR2 LQKENI. The CDR3 reads CASSPRADYNEQFF. CDR3 nucleotide sequence: TGTGCCAGCTCACCACGGGCAGATTACAATGAGCAGTTCTTC.

The chain has TRBV28 and TRBJ1-5; 7 nucleotides match TRBD1. In germline, CDR1 is MDHEN, CDR2 SYDVKM. V lost 8 bases, J lost 0 bases, and 7 bases stayed unmatched. The CDR3 runs to 15 residues. CDR3 sequence reads: CASGVGTVSNQPQHF. The CDR3, as DNA: TGTGCCAGCGGGGTAGGGACAGTTAGCAATCAGCCCCAGCATTTT.

This clone was seen more than once but under ten times. The same CDR3 arises from other DNA sequences in this sample as well. For the CDR3, the DNA is TGTGCCAGCAGTTTATCGGGGTACTATGGCTACACCTTC. Translation: CASSLSGYYGYTF. This chain connects TRBV27 to TRBJ1-2; D not certain. V lost 0 bases, J lost 3 bases, and 5 bases lay in between. Germline lookup yields CDR1 MNHEY and CDR2 SMNVEV (reference sequence). This CDR3 spans 13 amino acids.

This clone has only one observation. This chain connects TRBV19 to TRBJ1-6; no definite D call. Germline V gene lookup returns CDR1 LNHDA and CDR2 SQIVND (reference sequence). V was trimmed by 4 bases and J by 4 bases, leaving 8 bases between them. The CDR3 is made up of 14 amino acids. The DNA for the CDR3 is TGTGCCAGTAGTAACCGACAATATAATTCACCCCTCCACTTT. This codes for CASSNRQYNSPLHF.

The rearrangement joins TRBV25-1 to TRBJ2-1; 7 positions match TRBD2. The length of the CDR3 is 17 residues. J was trimmed by 5 bases and V by 1 base; bases with no gene match: 11. Germline V CDR1 and CDR2: MGHDK, SYGVNS. For the CDR3, the DNA is TGTGCCAGCAGTGAATCCCCACTAGCGAGCATTAACAATGAGCAGTTCTTC. The encoded protein is CASSESPLASINNEQFF.

This rearrangement joins TRBV12-3 or TRBV12-4 to TRBJ2-2; D remains ambiguous. This CDR3 comprises 13 residues. Trimming removed 5 bases from V and 6 bases from J, with 10 bases in between. This CDR3 is CASSPWSSGELFF. CDR3 DNA: TGTGCCAGCAGTCCCTGGAGTTCCGGGGAGCTGTTTTTT.

The V call is TRBV18, the J call TRBJ1-6, with 8 positions matching TRBD1. Unmatched junction bases numbered 3, after V lost 4 bases and J lost 7 bases. The CDR3 contains 14 residues. Germline-derived CDR1 and CDR2 are KGHSH and LQKENI. The CDR3 here is CASSQQGDNSPLHF. The CDR3 coding sequence is TGTGCCAGCTCACAACAGGGGGACAATTCACCCCTCCACTTT.